The 6 T cell receptor beta chains below were found in one sample sequenced in a study of T-cell reconstitution after alpha-beta-depleted transplantation in children. The TCRbeta library was prepared with unique molecular identifiers. One entry per CDR3 protein results from TCRdb running MiXCR on the PCR reads. The repertoire includes about 92,000 distinct CDR3 sequences, 12% of them detected once, and about 14% sits in the top ten. The sequenced sample was PBMCs from the stem cell graft donor, obtained from the stem cell graft. The receptors here all came from a human donor who donated a stem cell graft to a child with inherited bone marrow failure.

This clonotype appeared many times. This rearrangement joins TRBV5-1 to TRBJ2-7; TRBD2 matches 10 bases. The CDR3 loop spans 15 amino acids. J lost 3 bases, V lost 4 bases, and 7 bases had no gene match. CDR1 is SGHRS, CDR2 YFSETQ, per germline. CDR3: CASSRLAGAYYEQYF. The CDR3 nucleotides read TGCGCCAGCAGCCGGCTAGCGGGGGCCTACTACGAGCAGTACTTC.

This clonotype came up many times. The chain combines TRBV6-2 or TRBV6-3 with TRBJ2-7, with 7 bases matching TRBD1. The CDR3 has 15 residues. The germline V gene encodes CDR1 MNHEY and CDR2 SVGEGT. The J segment lost 2 bases and the V segment lost 2 bases, leaving 6 bases of the junction unmatched. The CDR3 loop is CASSYTGTVTYEQYF. The DNA for the CDR3 is TGTGCCAGCAGTTACACCGGGACAGTGACCTACGAGCAGTACTTC.

This clonotype occurred many times. This sequence joins TRBV27 and TRBJ2-1; D is undetermined. V was clipped by 7 bases and J by 0 bases, with 10 bases between them. Per the germline V gene, CDR1 is MNHEY and CDR2 is SMNVEV (reference sequence). The CDR3 totals 14 residues. This CDR3 reads CASTSSSSYNEQFF. The CDR3, as DNA: TGTGCCAGCACCAGCTCGAGCTCCTACAATGAGCAGTTCTTC.

This clonotype was counted ten times or more. The J gene is TRBJ2-1, the V gene TRBV12-3 or TRBV12-4; tentative D call: TRBD2 (6 bases). V gave up 3 bases and J gave up 2 bases, with 11 bases separating them. This CDR3 is 15 amino acids long. The CDR3: CASSFGGGAYNEQFF. In DNA form, the CDR3 reads TGTGCCAGCAGTTTCGGTGGCGGGGCCTACAATGAGCAGTTCTTC.

This clonotype was seen ten or more times. The chain is built from TRBV28 and TRBJ2-3; D is ambiguous. V was pared by 7 bases and J by 2 bases, with 10 bases between. The V gene's germline CDR1 is MDHEN and CDR2 SYDVKM. The CDR3 runs 13 residues. The DNA of the CDR3 is TGTGCCAGCACGCCAGTATTCACAGATACGCAGTATTTT. Encoded protein: CASTPVFTDTQYF.

Many counts were recorded for this clonotype. The CDR3 DNA is TGCAGCGTAGCCGGGACTCCAGAAGATGAAAAACTGTTTTTT. Amino acids: CSVAGTPEDEKLFF. The V call is TRBV29-1, the J call TRBJ1-4, with D tentatively TRBD1 (5 bases). This CDR3 has 14 amino acids. Germline V gene lookup returns CDR1 SQVTM and CDR2 ANQGSEA. Trimming left V 6 bases short and J 6 bases short, with 17 bases between.